This TCR beta chain stems from a study of CD8+ T cells in alopecia areata. Whole-study results and caveats: Especially in alopecia totalis/universalis, lesional scalp showed greater clonality than normal scalp did.

RNA extraction and reverse transcription yielded cDNA as sequencing template. The method was immunoSEQ multiplex PCR; TCRdb's version includes in-frame clones alone and lacks a portion of them. The sample shows about 140,000 clones, approximately 50% of them seen only once. This clone has more than one count but fewer than ten. Antigen unknown. The germline CDR1 and CDR2 sequences are MNHEY and SMNVEV (reference sequence). This CDR3 is built from 16 residues. J lost 2 bases, V lost 3 bases, and 9 bases had no gene match. The receptor comes from a human donor with alopecia areata. Sequences were derived from CD4+ T cells sorted from blood, sampled at week 0. The genes are TRBV27 and TRBJ2-5, with 7 bases lining up with TRBD2. In DNA, the CDR3 is TGTGCCAGCAGTTTTAGGGGCGGGAGCTTTCAAGAGACCCAGTACTTC. Translation gives CASSFRGGSFQETQYF.